What follows are 2 T cell receptor beta chains derived from one specimen sequenced in a study of blood T cells in healthy people across ages (dated by TCRdb to between 2014 and 2017). Preparation of the library involved 5' RACE. Sequenced on an Illumina HiSeq 2500. A second 7 to 11 cycle PCR used a sample-barcoded 5' primer and a J-beta primer mix. The public reads were quality trimmed at Q25 with fastp and then assembled into clones with MiXCR by TCRdb, keeping productive beta chains. Entries are consolidated by CDR3 protein sequence, retaining the most common genes and DNA. This sample holds 760,000 or so distinct CDR3 sequences; 25% were observed only once. Clones ranked in the top ten supply more than 7.5% of the sample. The same specimen was also included in a second study, on T cells of mothers and their children.

Sequenced: blood. The receptors here all came from a boy younger than 18 in good health.

The chain recombines TRBV9 with TRBJ2-3, with unresolved D. The CDR3 is 15 amino acids. The germline V gene encodes CDR1 SGDLS and CDR2 YYNGEE. The V end was cut by 3 bases, the J end by 0 bases, with 11 bases between. The CDR3 loop reads CASSGPTESTDTQYF. The CDR3 DNA sequence: TGTGCCAGCAGCGGCCCCACAGAGAGCACAGATACGCAGTATTTT.

This clonotype was counted between two and nine times. This chain connects TRBV24-1 to TRBJ2-5; 8 bases align to TRBD2. In germline, CDR1 is KGHDR, CDR2 SFDVKD. The CDR3 is 16 amino acids. V trimming: 4 bases; J trimming: 2 bases; junction bases outside the gene matches: 8. The CDR3 nucleotides are TGTGCCACCAGTGACCGCCGGACTAGCAGTCAAGAGACCCAGTACTTC. Translation: CATSDRRTSSQETQYF.